A single sample is the source of the 10 T cell receptor beta chains below, sequenced in a study of blood T cell repertoires in COVID-19. Method: immunoSEQ multiplex PCR; TCRdb's copy keeps in-frame clones and lacks some. The sample has over 300,000 clones; 90% are singletons. Sequencing was done on a sample of peripheral blood. Receptors were obtained from a man aged 18 to 29 with active or convalescent COVID-19.

This clone was detected a few times. The gene calls are TRBV27 and TRBJ1-2; 8 positions match TRBD1. The CDR3 runs to 15 residues. With V trimmed by 4 bases and J by 6 bases, 10 bases remained unmatched. In germline, CDR1 is MNHEY, CDR2 SMNVEV (reference sequence). The CDR3 sequence: CASSSSSGGFNGYTF. CDR3 in DNA: TGTGCCAGCAGTTCCAGTTCAGGGGGCTTCAATGGCTACACCTTC.

In this sample, this clone turned up once. V and J are TRBV19 and TRBJ2-7; maybe TRBD1 (5 bases). Trimming shortened V by 1 base and J by 6 bases, and 7 bases separated the two germline ends. The length of the CDR3 is 12 residues. CDR1 and CDR2 from the germline V gene are LNHDA and SQIVND (reference sequence). Here the CDR3 DNA reads TGTGCCAGTAGTATAGTAGGGGCCGAGCAGTACTTC. Its protein is CASSIVGAEQYF.

This clone has just one count. V and J are TRBV12-3 or TRBV12-4 and TRBJ1-5; tentative D call: TRBD1 (5 bases). The V end lost 2 bases, the J end lost 6 bases, and 8 bases lay between the germline ends. The CDR3 is 13 amino acids. CDR3 nucleotide sequence: TGTGCCAGCAGTTTACGGGGGATTCAGCCCCAGCATTTT. Protein product: CASSLRGIQPQHF.

In its sample, this clone was seen once. This rearrangement joins TRBV18 to TRBJ1-1; D ambiguous. V shed 5 bases and J shed 4 bases, with 11 bases lying between them. CDR3 length equals 13 residues. Germline V CDR1 and CDR2: KGHSH, LQKENI. CDR3 loop: CASSGSRGTEAFF. CDR3 sequence (DNA): TGTGCCAGCTCAGGGAGCCGGGGCACTGAAGCTTTCTTT.

The chain carries TRBV6-2 or TRBV6-3 and TRBJ2-7; TRBD1 agrees at 8 bases. Germline assignment: CDR1 MNHEY and CDR2 SVGEGT. Trimming cost V 4 bases and J 6 bases; bases outside gene matches: 17. The CDR3 is 17 amino acids. CDR3 nucleotide sequence: TGTGCCAGCAGTTTCGCCTCAGGGGGCGCGGACCTACGCGAGCAGTACTTC. Protein product: CASSFASGGADLREQYF.

CDR3 region: CASSRTETIQPQHF. CDR3 DNA sequence: TGTGCCAGCAGTCGGACAGAAACTATTCAGCCCCAGCATTTT. The gene calls are TRBV2 and TRBJ1-5; D is possibly TRBD1 (6 bases). The CDR3 spans 14 residues. The V gene lost 5 bases and the J gene lost 6 bases, with 14 bases spanning the gap. CDR1 and CDR2 (germline): SNHLY, FYNNEI.

The V gene is TRBV7-2, the J gene TRBJ2-1; TRBD2 agrees at 12 bases. The CDR3 runs to 15 residues. Trimming cost V 5 bases and J 9 bases; bases outside gene matches: 8. The germline CDR1 and CDR2 sequences are SGHTA and FQGNSA. CDR3 DNA sequence: TGTGCCAGCAGCCGGACTAGCGGGATTAGAGGTGAGCAGTTCTTC. This codes for CASSRTSGIRGEQFF.

The chain has TRBV20-1 and TRBJ1-6, with 9 bases fitting TRBD1. The germline V gene has CDR1 DFQATT and CDR2 SNEGSKA (reference sequence). This CDR3 spans 15 amino acids. The V and J ends lost 3 bases and 14 bases, in that order; junction bases with no gene match: 14. The CDR3 reads CSASARDRVVNSLHF. In DNA, the CDR3 is TGCAGTGCTAGTGCCCGGGACAGGGTGGTAAATTCCCTCCACTTT.

The chain couples TRBV19 to TRBJ1-1; TRBD1 matches 8 bases. The CDR3 has 15 residues. The ends lost 7 bases at V and 1 base at J; junction bases unmatched: 8. Germline values: CDR1 LNHDA, CDR2 SQIVND (reference sequence). The CDR3 bases are TGTGCCAGTAAAGGGACCGGGACAGGGAACACTGAAGCTTTCTTT. It is translated as CASKGTGTGNTEAFF.

The J gene is TRBJ2-2, the V gene TRBV28; 7 bases line up with TRBD1. J was trimmed by 5 bases and V by 5 bases; bases with no gene match: 8. Germline V CDR1 and CDR2: MDHEN, SYDVKM. This CDR3 has 15 amino acids. In DNA form, the CDR3 reads TGTGCCAGCAGTGGGGACAGTCTTGGTACCGGGGAGCTGTTTTTT. It yields the protein CASSGDSLGTGELFF. Filled out from reference TRBV28 and TRBJ2-2, the complete variable domain reads DVKVTQSSRYLVKRTGEKVFLECVQDMDHENMFWYRQDPGLGLRLIYFSYDVKMKEKGDIPEGYSVSREKKERFSLILESASTNQTSMYLCASSGDSLGTGELFFGEGSRLTVL.